This note documents a single T cell receptor (beta chain) sequence. Per the original methods: Researchers report that nucleated cell counts were estimated from reference gene primer amplification. Sequencing was performed with immunoSEQ multiplex PCR; in TCRdb, only in-frame clones are kept and a portion is missing. V, J and clone size are those of that table, while D and trimming were read from the DNA. The repertoire holds approximately 100,000 clones, over 70% seen once, with roughly 10% in the top ten. The data originate from a study of blood T cell repertoires in COVID-19. On the study more broadly: Spain, Italy and the United States supplied samples that represented acute and convalescent COVID-19. Sources were T cells, B-cell-depleted T cells, or PBMCs; the material itself was cDNA or gDNA.

Germline CDR1 SGHVS, CDR2 FQNEAQ. V gave up 1 base and J gave up 5 bases; unmatched junction bases: 7. CDR3 length: 16 residues. Sequenced sample: peripheral blood. The receptor was derived from a woman of 80 years or more with acute or convalescent COVID-19. V usage is TRBV7-8 and J usage is TRBJ2-5; TRBD1 matches 10 bases. The CDR3 loop reads CASSLVGTGVGETQYF. The CDR3 bases are TGTGCCAGCAGCTTAGTAGGGACAGGGGTGGGTGAGACCCAGTACTTC.